This TCR beta chain was recovered during a study of blood T cell repertoires in COVID-19. In the study overall: From T cells, B-cell-depleted T cells, or PBMCs came the material, which was cDNA or gDNA.

Some clones are missing from TCRdb's copy, which holds only in-frame ones; the method was immunoSEQ multiplex PCR. Altogether under 100,000 clones are present, approximately 88% being singletons, with the ten largest covering roughly 3.5%. The CDR3 loop spans 16 amino acids. The ends were cut back, 8 bases at V and 1 base at J, with 20 bases in the middle. In germline, CDR1 is SEHNR, CDR2 FQNEAQ (reference sequence). This TCR was sampled from a woman in her seventies with acute or convalescent COVID-19. V is TRBV7-9 and J is TRBJ2-5; possibly TRBD2 for D (6 bases). The sequencing input was peripheral blood. The CDR3 nucleotides are TGTGCCAGCGGCTCTCGACCGGGGGACCTCCAAGAGACCCAGTACTTC. Protein: CASGSRPGDLQETQYF.